The 17 T cell receptor beta chains presented below share a single source sample, sequenced in a study of T cell responses to AZD1222 COVID-19 vaccine. Measured with immunoSEQ multiplex PCR; TCRdb has only the in-frame clones, and not every one. The sample has 120,000 or so clones, roughly 87% seen once; the top ten hold approximately 4.5%. Sequenced material: peripheral blood, taken on day 0 of MenACWY control vaccination. These receptors were collected from an adult in good health.

The gene calls are TRBV7-8 and TRBJ1-5; perhaps TRBD1 as D (6 bases). The germline gives CDR1 SGHVS, CDR2 FQNEAQ. This CDR3 is 16 amino acids long. The V gene lost 2 bases and the J gene lost 4 bases, with 15 bases spanning the gap. The CDR3 sequence: CASSLSSGVGNQPQHF. In DNA form, the CDR3 reads TGTGCCAGCAGCTTATCGTCAGGGGTCGGAAATCAGCCCCAGCATTTT.

The chain employs TRBV28 and TRBJ1-1; D perhaps matches TRBD1 (6 bases). The V end was cut by 5 bases, the J end by 1 base, with 14 bases between. The germline CDR1 and CDR2 sequences are MDHEN and SYDVKM. CDR3 length equals 15 residues. In DNA form, the CDR3 reads TGTGCCAGCAGTGCCCAGGGGAAAGGGAACACTGAAGCTTTCTTT. Encoded protein: CASSAQGKGNTEAFF.

This chain joins TRBV7-2 and TRBJ2-1; 9 bases are a match to TRBD2. The CDR3 runs to 15 residues. Germline loops: CDR1 SGHTA, CDR2 FQGNSA. After removal of 1 base from V and 5 bases from J, the junction contained 3 bases not matched to a gene. This CDR3 is CASSLDLAGNNEQFF. The CDR3 DNA reads TGTGCCAGCAGCTTAGACCTAGCGGGGAACAATGAGCAGTTCTTC.

J is TRBJ1-4 and V is TRBV12-1; TRBD1, the D gene given by the table, was not confirmed from the DNA. TRBV12-1 is a known pseudogene. The CDR3 runs to 16 residues. This CDR3 reads CASSLKTGTGNEKLFF. In DNA, the CDR3 is TGTGCCAGCAGCCTTAAGACCGGGACAGGGAATGAAAAACTGTTTTTT.

V is TRBV7-9 and J is TRBJ1-5; D gene ambiguous. The CDR3 sequence is 18 residues long. V lost 0 bases and J 2 bases, leaving 17 bases between the germline ends. Germline V gives CDR1 SEHNR, CDR2 FQNEAQ (reference sequence). The CDR3 DNA sequence: TGTGCCAGCAGCTTAGCGTTCAGGAGATGGGTTCGCAATCAGCCCCAGCATTTT. It encodes CASSLAFRRWVRNQPQHF.

J is TRBJ1-2 and V is TRBV28; 7 bases are a match to TRBD1. The CDR3 consists of 16 residues. Germline V CDR1 and CDR2: MDHEN, SYDVKM. Unmatched junction bases numbered 8, after V lost 3 bases and J lost 1 base. The DNA of the CDR3 is TGTGCCAGCAGTTTTGGTGGGACAGCACTTAACTATGGCTACACCTTC. The encoded protein is CASSFGGTALNYGYTF.

This clone was seen a single time. This rearrangement joins TRBV7-7 to TRBJ2-4; D is undetermined. Trimming left V 5 bases short and J 0 bases short, with 17 bases between. The CDR3 consists of 17 residues. Germline V gene lookup returns CDR1 SSHAT and CDR2 FNYEAQ (reference sequence). The CDR3 DNA sequence: TGTGCCAGCAGCAACCGGGCCATAGACTTAGCCAAAAACATTCAGTACTTC. This translates into CASSNRAIDLAKNIQYF.

The V and J genes are TRBV28 and TRBJ2-7; 8 bases agree with TRBD2. From germline, CDR1 is MDHEN and CDR2 SYDVKM. The CDR3 length is 14 residues. The V segment lost 4 bases and the J segment 7 bases; nucleotides outside the gene matches: 9. In nucleotides, the CDR3 is TGTGCCAGCAGTTCCCTCGGGGGGGTAGGGGAGCAGTACTTC. Protein product: CASSSLGGVGEQYF.

This clone showed up just a few times. The rearrangement links TRBV18 to TRBJ2-7; 8 nucleotides align to TRBD1. The CDR3 runs 13 residues. Germline loops: CDR1 KGHSH, CDR2 LQKENI. The V gene end was trimmed by 3 bases and the J gene end by 6 bases; junction bases not matched to a gene: 4. The CDR3, as DNA: TGTGCCAGCTCACCCCCCGACAGGGGCGAGCAGTACTTC. This gives the protein CASSPPDRGEQYF.

This clone has only a few counts. Other DNA sequences in this sample translate to the same CDR3. V gene TRBV30 combines with J gene TRBJ2-5; 9 nucleotides match TRBD2. The CDR3 runs 14 residues. CDR1 is GTSNPN and CDR2 is SVGIG in the germline V gene (reference sequence). Losses at the gene ends were 1 base for V and 3 bases for J; bases not matched to a gene: 3. The CDR3 sequence is CAWSGSGRKETQYF. CDR3 coding DNA: TGTGCCTGGAGTGGAAGCGGGAGGAAAGAGACCCAGTACTTC. The variable domain in full, with the rest retrieved from reference TRBV30 and TRBJ2-5, is SQTIHQWPATLVQPVGSPLSLECTVEGTSNPNLYWYRQAAGRGLQLLFYSVGIGQISSEVPQNLSASRPQDRQFILSSKKLLLSDSGFYLCAWSGSGRKETQYFGPGTRLLVL.

This sequence joins TRBV10-1 and TRBJ1-1; TRBD1 matches 9 bases. The CDR3 loop spans 13 amino acids. CDR1 WNHNN and CDR2 SYGVQD come from the germline V gene (reference sequence). The junction had 1 base not matched to a gene; V was cut back by 4 bases and J by 4 bases. The CDR3, as DNA: TGCGCCAGCAGTGGGACAGGGGCCACTGAAGCTTTCTTT. Translated, it gives CASSGTGATEAFF.

The CDR3 region has the DNA TGTGCCAGCAGCTGGAGAGAAGCTAATTCACCCCTCCACTTT. Residues: CASSWREANSPLHF. The chain recombines TRBV7-9 with TRBJ1-6; D is unresolved. V lost 4 bases to trimming and J lost 6 bases, with 10 bases between them. The germline gives CDR1 SEHNR, CDR2 FQNEAQ (reference sequence). The CDR3 spans 14 residues.

J is TRBJ1-6 and V is TRBV19; TRBD1 matches 8 bases. Looked up from germline, CDR1 is LNHDA and CDR2 is SQIVND (reference sequence). The V gene end was trimmed by 9 bases and the J gene end by 11 bases; junction bases not matched to a gene: 6. The CDR3 is 12 residues long. The DNA of the CDR3 is TGTGCCAGCCGACAGGGGTGGACACCCCTCCACTTT. Residues: CASRQGWTPLHF.

This rearrangement joins TRBV28 to TRBJ1-6; D is undetermined. Trimming shortened V by 6 bases and J by 0 bases, and 15 bases separated the two germline ends. The CDR3 totals 17 residues. Germline CDR1 is MDHEN and CDR2 is SYDVKM. CDR3 amino acids: CASRTMEGSSYNSPLHF. The DNA for the CDR3 is TGTGCCAGCAGAACGATGGAGGGTAGCTCCTATAATTCACCCCTCCACTTT.

The chain carries TRBV5-1 and TRBJ2-2; no reliable D call. Per the germline V gene, CDR1 is SGHRS and CDR2 is YFSETQ. The CDR3 loop spans 15 amino acids. Trimming took off 1 base at V and 1 base at J, with 8 bases between the two ends. The CDR3 coding sequence is TGCGCCAGCAGCTTGAACCAGATGAACACCGGGGAGCTGTTTTTT. Its protein product is CASSLNQMNTGELFF.

This clone was detected once. This chain connects TRBV7-9 to TRBJ1-2; no firm D call. V was shortened by 5 bases and J by 4 bases, with 11 bases between the two germline ends. Germline V gene data show CDR1 as SEHNR and CDR2 as FQNEAQ (reference sequence). CDR3 length: 13 residues. Here the CDR3 reads CASSLRSSYGYTF. CDR3 nucleotide sequence: TGTGCCAGCAGCCTGAGATCCAGCTATGGCTACACCTTC.

The rearrangement uses TRBV15 and TRBJ1-4; TRBD1 might be the D (5 bases). CDR1 is LNHNV, CDR2 YYDKDF, per germline (reference sequence). The V gene lost 8 bases and the J gene lost 7 bases, with 17 bases spanning the gap. The CDR3 has 14 residues. The CDR3: CATAPGRDFEKLFF. DNA for the CDR3: TGTGCCACCGCTCCAGGGCGGGATTTTGAAAAACTGTTTTTT.